This TCR beta chain originates from a study of cytomegalovirus exposure and HLA in healthy donors. Notes on the study in general: Rare TCR sequences predominated, though certain public TCRs were found in many donors.

With respect to this clone: Antigen: not known.

The CDR3 consists of 15 residues. Trimming pared 6 bases from V and 0 bases from J, leaving 14 bases between. CDR1 is MDHEN and CDR2 is SYDVKM in the germline V gene. The PCR made use of 60 Vbeta and 13 Jbeta primers. Profiled with immunoSEQ multiplex PCR; TCRdb holds only in-frame clones, not every one. The data contain 150,000 to 200,000 clones, over 65% of them singletons. The sequence was obtained from a man aged 18 to 29 in good health and CMV-seronegative. The sample was PBMCs. The chain joins TRBV28 to TRBJ1-2, with a tentative D call TRBD1 (6 bases). Written as DNA, the CDR3 is TGTGCCAGCAGACCTACAGGGATCGCTAACTATGGCTACACCTTC. Translated: CASRPTGIANYGYTF.